This T cell receptor (beta chain) was sequenced for a study of identical twins. General observations from the study: In cord blood, abundant beta clonotypes had fewer insertions; memory showed no trend.

TCRdb passed the 5' RACE reads through MiXCR, listing each CDR3 protein once. The sample contains some 460,000 distinct CDR3 sequences, 12% to 15% of which appear only once. This clonotype was found a few times. Its antigen is unknown. These data were likewise used in another study, on yellow fever vaccine responses in identical twins. That report adds: Twins' vaccine T cell responses were reported to seem partly convergent and partly personalized.

Source material: CD4+ T cells sorted from blood. This sequence was found in a woman under 30 in good health.

The CDR3 nucleotides read TGTGCCAGCAGCTTAGCTGGGACAGAATACGAGCAGTACTTC. Translated: CASSLAGTEYEQYF. The chain employs TRBV7-2 and TRBJ2-7, with 7 nucleotides matching TRBD1. Germline V gene sequence: CDR1 SGHTA, CDR2 FQGNSA. J gave up 4 bases and V 0 bases, and 3 bases lay outside the gene matches. The length of the CDR3 is 14 residues.